This record looks at one T cell receptor beta chain sequence and its context. An end of the junction does not agree with germline; a read error may underlie this. Researchers took RNA transcripts and amplified the TCR beta CDR3 regions from them. A first-round RT-PCR of the TCR CDR3 used the HTBI primer set. TCRdb independently ran MiXCR on the multiplex PCR reads; one entry per CDR3 protein. Here the sample spans 300,000 to 350,000 distinct CDR3 sequences, around a fifth being singletons. The data were obtained in a study of T cells in Graves' hyperthyroidism and ophthalmopathy. The authors deemed Graves' hyperthyroidism stable absent ophthalmopathy progression within 18 months. Uncontrolled infection, other autoimmune disease, pregnancy or lactation disqualified patients from enrolment. The length of the CDR3 is 12 residues. CDR1 is SGHTA and CDR2 is FQGNSA in the germline V gene.

This clonotype originated in a woman between 45 and 65 years old with Graves' hyperthyroidism. The chain links TRBV7-2 to TRBJ1-2; tentatively, D is TRBD1 (6 bases). Sequenced: blood. CDR3 region: CASATGIRGYAF. CDR3 DNA sequence: TGTGCCAGCGCTACAGGGATCCGCGGCTACGCCTTC.